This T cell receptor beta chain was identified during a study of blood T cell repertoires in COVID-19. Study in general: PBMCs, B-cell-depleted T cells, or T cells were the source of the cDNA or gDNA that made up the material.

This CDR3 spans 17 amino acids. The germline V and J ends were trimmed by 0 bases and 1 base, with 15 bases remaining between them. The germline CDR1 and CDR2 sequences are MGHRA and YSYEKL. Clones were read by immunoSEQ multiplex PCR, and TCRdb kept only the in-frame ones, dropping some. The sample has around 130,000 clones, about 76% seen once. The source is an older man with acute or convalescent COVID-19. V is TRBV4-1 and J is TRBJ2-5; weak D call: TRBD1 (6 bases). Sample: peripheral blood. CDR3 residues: CASSQDPRGELQETQYF. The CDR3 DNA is TGCGCCAGCAGCCAAGATCCCAGGGGAGAACTCCAAGAGACCCAGTACTTC.